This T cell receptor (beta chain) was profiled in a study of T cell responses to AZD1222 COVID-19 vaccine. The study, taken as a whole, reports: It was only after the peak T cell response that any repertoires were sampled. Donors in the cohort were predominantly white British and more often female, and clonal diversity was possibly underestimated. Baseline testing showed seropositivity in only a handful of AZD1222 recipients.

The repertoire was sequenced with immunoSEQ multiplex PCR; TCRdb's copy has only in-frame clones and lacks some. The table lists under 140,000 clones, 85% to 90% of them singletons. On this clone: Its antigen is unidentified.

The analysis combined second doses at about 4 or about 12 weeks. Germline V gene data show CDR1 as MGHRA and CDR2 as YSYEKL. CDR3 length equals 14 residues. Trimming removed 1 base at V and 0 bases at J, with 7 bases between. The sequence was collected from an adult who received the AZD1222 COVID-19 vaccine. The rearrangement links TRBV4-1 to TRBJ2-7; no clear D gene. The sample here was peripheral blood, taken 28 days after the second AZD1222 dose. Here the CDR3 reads CASSQVISSYEQYF. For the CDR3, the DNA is TGCGCCAGCAGCCAAGTGATCAGCTCCTACGAGCAGTACTTC.